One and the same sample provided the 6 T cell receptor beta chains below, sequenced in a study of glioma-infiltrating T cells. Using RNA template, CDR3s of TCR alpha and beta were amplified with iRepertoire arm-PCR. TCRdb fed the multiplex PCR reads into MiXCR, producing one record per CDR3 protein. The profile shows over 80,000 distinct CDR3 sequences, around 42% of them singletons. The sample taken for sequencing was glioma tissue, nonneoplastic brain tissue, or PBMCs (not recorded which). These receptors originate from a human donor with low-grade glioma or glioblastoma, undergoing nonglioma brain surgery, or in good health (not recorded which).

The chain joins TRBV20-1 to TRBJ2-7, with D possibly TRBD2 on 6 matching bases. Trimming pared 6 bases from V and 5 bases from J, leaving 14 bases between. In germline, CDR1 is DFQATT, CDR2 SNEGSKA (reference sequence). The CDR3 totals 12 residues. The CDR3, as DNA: TGCAGTGCCCAGAGGGCTAGCGACGAGCAGTACTTC. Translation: CSAQRASDEQYF.

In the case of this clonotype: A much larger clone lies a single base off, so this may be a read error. As DNA, the CDR3 is TGCAGCGTCCAGCTCCTGTCGGGAGGACGAGAGACCCAGTACTTC. This translates into CSVQLLSGGRETQYF. V and J are TRBV29-1 and TRBJ2-5, with 7 bases aligning to TRBD2. V shed 6 bases, J shed 4 bases, and the junction held 14 bases outside the gene matches. CDR1 SQVTM and CDR2 ANQGSEA come from the germline V gene. The CDR3 length is 15 residues.

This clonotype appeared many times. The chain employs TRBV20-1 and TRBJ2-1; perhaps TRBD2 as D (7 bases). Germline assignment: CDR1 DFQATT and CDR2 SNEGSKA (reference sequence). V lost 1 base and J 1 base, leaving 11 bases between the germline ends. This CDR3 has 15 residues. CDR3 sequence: CSARVGGTSYNEQFF. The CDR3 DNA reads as TGCAGTGCTAGAGTGGGAGGGACATCCTACAATGAGCAGTTCTTC.

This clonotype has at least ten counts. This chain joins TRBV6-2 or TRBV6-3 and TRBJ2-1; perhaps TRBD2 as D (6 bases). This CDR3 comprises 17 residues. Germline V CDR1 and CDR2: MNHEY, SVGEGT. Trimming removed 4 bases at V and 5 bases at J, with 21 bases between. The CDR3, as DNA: TGTGCCAGCAGTTGGTCCCCAACTAGCACGAGGGACAATGAGCAGTTCTTC. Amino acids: CASSWSPTSTRDNEQFF.

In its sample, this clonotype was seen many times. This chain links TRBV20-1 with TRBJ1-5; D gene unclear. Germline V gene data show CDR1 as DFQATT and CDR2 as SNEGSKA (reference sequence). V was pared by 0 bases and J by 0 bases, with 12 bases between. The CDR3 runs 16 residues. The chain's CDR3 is CSARDSRPNSNQPQHF. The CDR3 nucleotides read TGCAGTGCTAGAGATAGTAGACCGAATAGCAATCAGCCCCAGCATTTT.

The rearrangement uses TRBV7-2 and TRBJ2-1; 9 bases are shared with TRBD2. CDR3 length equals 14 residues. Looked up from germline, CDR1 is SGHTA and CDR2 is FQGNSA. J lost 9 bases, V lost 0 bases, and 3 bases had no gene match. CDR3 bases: TGTGCCAGCAGCTTAGCGCGGGAGGGTGGTGAGCAGTTCTTC. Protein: CASSLAREGGEQFF.